Listed below are T cell receptor beta chains from one sample, sequenced in a study of cytomegalovirus exposure and HLA in healthy donors. TCRdb's copy holds only in-frame clones and misses some; the assay was immunoSEQ multiplex PCR. The repertoire holds under 250,000 clones, roughly 80% seen once, with over 3.5% in the top ten. The sequenced material came from PBMCs. These TCRs come from a male donor in good health and CMV-seronegative. Each CDR3 is given with its conserved first and last residue. The D gene is left open where the match is weak. Clone size appears in some rows only: once, few, many, or a class for an expanded clone.

>TRBV11-2|NA|TRBJ1-1|NA
TGTGCCAGCAGCTCGGCCGGGGAGCTCGGTGAAGCTTTCTTT
CASSSAGELGEAFF
>TRBV15|NA|TRBJ2-3|NA
TGTGCCACCAGCAGAGATTCGACAGACACAGATACGCAGTATTTT
CATSRDSTDTDTQYF
>TRBV28|TRBD1|TRBJ2-7|NA
TGTGCCAGCAGCTCAAGTACAGGGGCAGCGGTTCGAAGGTACTTC
CASSSSTGAAVRRYF
>TRBV9|TRBD1|TRBJ2-5|once
TGTGCCAGCAGCGTAGACCGGGACAGGGGGGGGGAGACCCAGTACTTC
CASSVDRDRGGETQYF
>TRBV28|NA|TRBJ1-3|NA
TGTGCCAGCAGTTTAATTCAGGGATCTGGAAACACCATATATTTT
CASSLIQGSGNTIYF
>TRBV7-2|NA|TRBJ1-1|few
TGTGCCAGCAGCTTAGAGGGGGGGCGGATGAGGACTGAAGCTTTCTTT
CASSLEGGRMRTEAFF
>TRBV7-9|NA|TRBJ1-1|NA
TGTTCCGACTCCGGGACTTCTGTTGAAGCTTTCTTT
CSDSGTSVEAFF
>TRBV7-8|TRBD2|TRBJ2-7|many
TGTGCCAGCAGCTTGGGACTAGCGGTCAGCTCCTACGAGCAGTACTTC
CASSLGLAVSSYEQYF
>TRBV6-5|NA|TRBJ1-5|NA
TGTGCCAGCGCAAGGGGCATTATAAGCAATCAGCCCCAGCATTTT
CASARGIISNQPQHF
>TRBV5-8|NA|TRBJ1-5|NA
TGTGCCAGCAGACGGGGGGTTAGCAATCAGCCCCAGCATTTT
CASRRGVSNQPQHF
>TRBV7-3|NA|TRBJ2-7|NA
TGTGCCAGCAGCTCAAAGGGGCGGGGATACGAGCAGTACTTC
CASSSKGRGYEQYF
>TRBV10-3|TRBD1|TRBJ2-7|NA
TGTGCCATCAGATCACAGGGGTCCGAGAGCTCCTACGAGCAGTACTTC
CAIRSQGSESSYEQYF
>TRBV27|TRBD1|TRBJ1-5|NA
TGTGCCAGCAGTTATGACAGGGGAGTGGGTCAGCCCCAGCATTTT
CASSYDRGVGQPQHF
>TRBV7-9|NA|TRBJ2-6|once
TGTGCCAGCAGTTTAGTTAGGGCCAACGTCCTGACTTTC
CASSLVRANVLTF
>TRBV19|NA|TRBJ1-1|NA
TGTGCCAGTAGTATTCGACGGAGAGAGAACACTGAAGCTTTCTTT
CASSIRRRENTEAFF
>TRBV19|TRBD2|TRBJ2-1|NA
TGTGCCATCGGACTAGCGGGAGACCACAATGAGCAGTTCTTC
CAIGLAGDHNEQFF
>TRBV29-1|TRBD1|TRBJ2-3|once
TGCAGCGTCGATCCCGGGACAGGACCCAATACGCAGTATTTT
CSVDPGTGPNTQYF
>TRBV6-5|TRBD1|TRBJ2-5|NA
TGTGCCAGCAGCCGACAGGGGAACCCGGAGACCCAGTACTTC
CASSRQGNPETQYF
>TRBV15|NA|TRBJ1-1|few
TGTGCCACCAGCAGGGATGCGGGGTTTAGCACTGAAGCTTTCTTT
CATSRDAGFSTEAFF
>TRBV11-2|NA|TRBJ1-4|NA
TGTGCCAGCAGCTTTTTCATTAATGAAAAACTGTTTTTT
CASSFFINEKLFF
>TRBV19|NA|TRBJ2-1|NA
TGTGCCAGTAGTAGTCAGGGCGATAATGAGCAGTTCTTC
CASSSQGDNEQFF
>TRBV2|TRBD1|TRBJ1-5|NA
TGTGCCGGAAAAACAGGGGAGGGCAATCAGCCCCAGCATTTT
CAGKTGEGNQPQHF
>TRBV2|TRBD2|TRBJ2-7|once
TGTGCCAGCAGCGGGACTAGCGGGAACAGGCCCTACGAGCAGTACTTC
CASSGTSGNRPYEQYF
>TRBV28|TRBD1|TRBJ1-1|NA
TGTGCCAGCAGTTTAAGAGGGGACAGGGTCGAGAACACTGAAGCTTTCTTT
CASSLRGDRVENTEAFF
>TRBV6-5|TRBD2|TRBJ2-1|NA
TGTGCCAGTCGACTAGCAGGAGCGATAGAGCAGTTCTTC
CASRLAGAIEQFF
>TRBV4-2|TRBD1|TRBJ2-2|NA
TGTGCCAGCAGCCAACGACCGGGACAGGGGGAAGGCGGGGAGCTGTTTTTT
CASSQRPGQGEGGELFF
>TRBV5-1|TRBD1|TRBJ1-4|few
TGCGCCAGCAGCGCCGGGACAGGGGTCGAAAAACTGTTTTTT
CASSAGTGVEKLFF
>TRBV28|TRBD2|TRBJ2-1|NA
TGTGCCAGCAGTGAGGGGGGACTAGAGGATGAGCAGTTCTTC
CASSEGGLEDEQFF
>TRBV10-3|NA|TRBJ2-7|NA
TGTGCCATCAGCCGGACAGAGTTCTACGAGCAGTACTTC
CAISRTEFYEQYF
>TRBV6-5|NA|TRBJ1-2|NA
TGTGCCAGCAGTTCTCAGGTCAACTATGGCTACACCTTC
CASSSQVNYGYTF
>TRBV10-3|TRBD2|TRBJ2-3|NA
TGTGCCATCGGGCTAGCGGGAGAGATAGATACGCAGTATTTT
CAIGLAGEIDTQYF
>TRBV18|TRBD2|TRBJ2-1|NA
TGTGCCAGCTCACCAGTAGGGGGACTAGAAACCCACAATGAGCAGTTCTTC
CASSPVGGLETHNEQFF
>TRBV19|NA|TRBJ1-1|NA
TGTGCCAGTAGCGACTGGATGAACACTGAAGCTTTCTTT
CASSDWMNTEAFF
>TRBV11-3|NA|TRBJ2-1|NA
TGTGCCAGCAGCTGGGGGGGGCATGAGCAGTTCTTC
CASSWGGHEQFF
>TRBV5-1|TRBD1|TRBJ2-5|few
TGCGCCAGCAGCCCCCGACAGGGGGGTGAGGAGACCCAGTACTTC
CASSPRQGGEETQYF